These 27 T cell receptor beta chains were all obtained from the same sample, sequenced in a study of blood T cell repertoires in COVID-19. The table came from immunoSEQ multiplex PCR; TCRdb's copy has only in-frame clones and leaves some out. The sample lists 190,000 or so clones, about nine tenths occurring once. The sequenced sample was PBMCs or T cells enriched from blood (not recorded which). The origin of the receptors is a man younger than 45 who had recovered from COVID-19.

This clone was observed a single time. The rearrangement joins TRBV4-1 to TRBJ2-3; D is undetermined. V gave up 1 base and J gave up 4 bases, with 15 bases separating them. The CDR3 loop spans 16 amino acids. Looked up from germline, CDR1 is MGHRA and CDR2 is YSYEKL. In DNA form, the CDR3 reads TGCGCCAGCAGCCAAGGATTTGGGCTGGTCTCAGATACGCAGTATTTT. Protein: CASSQGFGLVSDTQYF.

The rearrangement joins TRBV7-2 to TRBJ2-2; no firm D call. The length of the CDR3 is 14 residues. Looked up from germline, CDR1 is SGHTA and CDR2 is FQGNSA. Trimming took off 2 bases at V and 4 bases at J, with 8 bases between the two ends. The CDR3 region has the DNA TGTGCCAGCAGCTTAAAGACAAGCACCGGGGAGCTGTTTTTT. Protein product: CASSLKTSTGELFF.

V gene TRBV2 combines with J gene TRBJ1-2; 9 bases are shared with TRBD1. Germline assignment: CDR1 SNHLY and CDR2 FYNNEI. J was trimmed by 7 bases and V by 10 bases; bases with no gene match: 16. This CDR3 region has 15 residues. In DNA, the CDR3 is TGTGCCATCCGACTTCCGGGACAGGGAATGAGTGGCTACACCTTC. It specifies CAIRLPGQGMSGYTF.

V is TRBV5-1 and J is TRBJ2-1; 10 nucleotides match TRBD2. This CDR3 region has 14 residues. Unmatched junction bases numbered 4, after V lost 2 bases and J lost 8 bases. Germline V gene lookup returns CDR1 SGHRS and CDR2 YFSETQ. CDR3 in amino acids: CASSLAGGPHEQFF. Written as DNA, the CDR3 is TGCGCCAGCAGCTTAGCGGGGGGGCCCCATGAGCAGTTCTTC.

CDR3 nucleotides: TGTGCCAGCAGCCGGGACAGGGGGGAAAAACTGTTTTTT. Residues: CASSRDRGEKLFF. J is TRBJ1-4 and V is TRBV5-4; 11 bases map to TRBD1. The CDR3 runs 13 residues. Germline values: CDR1 SGHNT, CDR2 YYREEE (reference sequence). The trim removed 4 bases at V and 8 bases at J, leaving 1 base unmatched.

The CDR3 region is CASSDRQGTEAFF. The CDR3 coding sequence is TGCGCCAGCAGCGACCGGCAGGGCACTGAAGCTTTCTTT. The chain recombines TRBV5-1 with TRBJ1-1; the D gene is possibly TRBD1 (5 bases). CDR3 size: 13 residues. The V and J ends lost 4 bases and 4 bases respectively, with 11 bases between them. The germline gives CDR1 SGHRS, CDR2 YFSETQ.

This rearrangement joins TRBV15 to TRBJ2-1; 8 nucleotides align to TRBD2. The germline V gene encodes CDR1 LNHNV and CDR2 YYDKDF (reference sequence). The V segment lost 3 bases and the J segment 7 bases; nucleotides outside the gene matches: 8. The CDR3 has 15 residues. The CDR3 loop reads CATSSYAGGGNEQFF. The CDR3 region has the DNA TGTGCCACCAGCAGCTACGCGGGAGGTGGAAATGAGCAGTTCTTC.

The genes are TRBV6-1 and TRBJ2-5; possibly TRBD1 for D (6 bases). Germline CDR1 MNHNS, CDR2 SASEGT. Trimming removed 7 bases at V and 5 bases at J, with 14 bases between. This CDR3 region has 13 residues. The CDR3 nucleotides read TGTGCCAGCAACACCAGGGGTCCGGAGACCCAGTACTTC. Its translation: CASNTRGPETQYF.

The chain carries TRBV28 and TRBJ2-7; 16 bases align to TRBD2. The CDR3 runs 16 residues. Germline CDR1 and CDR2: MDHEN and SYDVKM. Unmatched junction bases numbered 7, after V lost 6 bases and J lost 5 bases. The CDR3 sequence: CASRSQGTSGRDEQYF. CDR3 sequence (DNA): TGTGCCAGCAGGAGTCAGGGGACTAGCGGGAGGGACGAGCAGTACTTC. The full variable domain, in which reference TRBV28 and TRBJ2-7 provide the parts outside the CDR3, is DVKVTQSSRYLVKRTGEKVFLECVQDMDHENMFWYRQDPGLGLRLIYFSYDVKMKEKGDIPEGYSVSREKKERFSLILESASTNQTSMYLCASRSQGTSGRDEQYFGPGTRLTVT.

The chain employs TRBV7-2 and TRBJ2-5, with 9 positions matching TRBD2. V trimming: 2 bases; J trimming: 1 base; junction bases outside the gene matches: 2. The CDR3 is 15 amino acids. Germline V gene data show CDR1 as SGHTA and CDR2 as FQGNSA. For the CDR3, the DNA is TGTGCCAGCAGCTTACAGCGGGGGGTCCAAGAGACCCAGTACTTC. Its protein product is CASSLQRGVQETQYF.

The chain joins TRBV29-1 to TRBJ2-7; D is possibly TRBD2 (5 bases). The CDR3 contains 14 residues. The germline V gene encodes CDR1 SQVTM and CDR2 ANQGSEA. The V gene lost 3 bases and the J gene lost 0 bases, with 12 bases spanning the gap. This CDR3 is CSVEEPGFSYEQYF. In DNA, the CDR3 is TGCAGCGTTGAGGAACCGGGATTCTCCTACGAGCAGTACTTC.

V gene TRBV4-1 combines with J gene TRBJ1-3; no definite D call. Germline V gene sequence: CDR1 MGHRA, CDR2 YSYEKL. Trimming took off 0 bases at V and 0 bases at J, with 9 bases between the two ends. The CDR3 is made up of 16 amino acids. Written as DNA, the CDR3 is TGCGCCAGCAGCCAAGAGGCAGCGAACTCTGGAAACACCATATATTTT. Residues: CASSQEAANSGNTIYF.

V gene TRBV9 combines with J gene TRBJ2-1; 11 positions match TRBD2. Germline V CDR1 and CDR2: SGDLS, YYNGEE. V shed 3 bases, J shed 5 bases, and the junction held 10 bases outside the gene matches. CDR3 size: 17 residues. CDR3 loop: CASSERVAGGPNNEQFF. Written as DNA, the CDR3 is TGTGCCAGCAGCGAGAGGGTAGCGGGAGGGCCTAACAATGAGCAGTTCTTC. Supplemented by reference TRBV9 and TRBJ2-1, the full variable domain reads DSGVTQTPKHLITATGQRVTLRCSPRSGDLSVYWYQQSLDQGLQFLIQYYNGEERAKGNILERFSAQQFPDLHSELNLSSLELGDSALYFCASSERVAGGPNNEQFFGPGTRLTVL.

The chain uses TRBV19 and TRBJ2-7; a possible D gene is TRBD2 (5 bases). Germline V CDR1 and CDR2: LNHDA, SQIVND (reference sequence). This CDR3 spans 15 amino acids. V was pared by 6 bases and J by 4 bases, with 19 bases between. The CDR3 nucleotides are TGTGCCAGTAGCCGAACCGGGATAAGGGTATACGAGCAGTACTTC. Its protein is CASSRTGIRVYEQYF.

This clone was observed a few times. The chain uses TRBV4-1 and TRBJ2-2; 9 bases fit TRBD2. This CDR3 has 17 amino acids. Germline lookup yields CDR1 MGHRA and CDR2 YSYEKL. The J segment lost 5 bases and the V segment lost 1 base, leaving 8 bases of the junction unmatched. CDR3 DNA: TGCGCCAGCAGCCAAGTTCTAGCGGGGATACCAACCGGGGAGCTGTTTTTT. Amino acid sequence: CASSQVLAGIPTGELFF.

The CDR3 protein is CAISKTSGTSTDTQYF. In DNA, the CDR3 is TGTGCCATCAGCAAGACTAGCGGCACTAGCACAGATACGCAGTATTTT. The chain employs TRBV10-3 and TRBJ2-3, with 9 bases aligning to TRBD2. Per germline, CDR1 ENHRY and CDR2 SYGVKD. V was clipped by 6 bases and J by 0 bases; unmatched bases: 7. CDR3 length equals 16 residues.

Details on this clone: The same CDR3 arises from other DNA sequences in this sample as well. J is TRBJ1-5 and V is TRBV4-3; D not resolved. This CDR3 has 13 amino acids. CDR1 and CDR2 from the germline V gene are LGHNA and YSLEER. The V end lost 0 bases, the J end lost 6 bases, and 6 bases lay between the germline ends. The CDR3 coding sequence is TGCGCCAGCAGCCAAGATCTAGGTCAGCCCCAGCATTTT. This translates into CASSQDLGQPQHF.

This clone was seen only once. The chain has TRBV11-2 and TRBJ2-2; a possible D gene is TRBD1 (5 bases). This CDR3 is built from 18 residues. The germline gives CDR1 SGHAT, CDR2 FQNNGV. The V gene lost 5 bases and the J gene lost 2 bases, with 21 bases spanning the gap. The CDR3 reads CASSQLMQGTYNTGELFF. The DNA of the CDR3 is TGTGCCAGCAGCCAATTAATGCAGGGAACGTACAACACCGGGGAGCTGTTTTTT.

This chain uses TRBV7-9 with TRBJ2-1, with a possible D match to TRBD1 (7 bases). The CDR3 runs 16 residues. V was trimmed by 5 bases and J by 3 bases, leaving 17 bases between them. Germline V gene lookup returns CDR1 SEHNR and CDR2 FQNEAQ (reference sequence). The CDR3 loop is CASSREKGAYYNEQFF. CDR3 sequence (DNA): TGTGCCAGCAGCCGGGAGAAGGGGGCTTACTACAATGAGCAGTTCTTC.

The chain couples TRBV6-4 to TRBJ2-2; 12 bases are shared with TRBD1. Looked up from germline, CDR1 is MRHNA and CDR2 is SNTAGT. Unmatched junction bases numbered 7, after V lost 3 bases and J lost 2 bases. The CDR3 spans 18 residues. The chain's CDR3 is CASSEWDRGRVNTGELFF. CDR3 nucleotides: TGTGCCAGCAGTGAATGGGACAGGGGGCGCGTTAACACCGGGGAGCTGTTTTTT.

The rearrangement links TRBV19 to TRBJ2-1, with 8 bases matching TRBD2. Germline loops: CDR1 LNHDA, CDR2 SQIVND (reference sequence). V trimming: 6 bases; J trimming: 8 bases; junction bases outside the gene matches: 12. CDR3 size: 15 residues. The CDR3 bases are TGTGCCAGTAGAGATGGACTAGCCCTGAGCTATGAGCAGTTCTTC. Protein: CASRDGLALSYEQFF.

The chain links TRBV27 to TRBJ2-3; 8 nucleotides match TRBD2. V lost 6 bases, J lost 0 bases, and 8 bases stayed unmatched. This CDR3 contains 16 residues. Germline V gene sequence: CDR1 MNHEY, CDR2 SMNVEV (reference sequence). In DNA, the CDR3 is TGTGCCAGCAGACCATACGGGGGGGATAGCACAGATACGCAGTATTTT. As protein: CASRPYGGDSTDTQYF.

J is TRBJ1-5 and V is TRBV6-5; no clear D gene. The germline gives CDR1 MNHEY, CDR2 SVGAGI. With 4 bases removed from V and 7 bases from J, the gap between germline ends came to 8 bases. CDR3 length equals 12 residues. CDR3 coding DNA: TGTGCCAGCAGTTCCCCGGGGCAGCCCCAGCATTTT. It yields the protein CASSSPGQPQHF.

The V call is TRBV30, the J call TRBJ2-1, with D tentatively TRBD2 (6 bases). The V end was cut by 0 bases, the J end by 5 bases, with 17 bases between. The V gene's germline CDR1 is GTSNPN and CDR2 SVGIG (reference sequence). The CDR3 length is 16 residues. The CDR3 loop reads CAWSVLWDSTNNEQFF. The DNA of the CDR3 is TGTGCCTGGAGTGTACTGTGGGACTCAACTAACAATGAGCAGTTCTTC.

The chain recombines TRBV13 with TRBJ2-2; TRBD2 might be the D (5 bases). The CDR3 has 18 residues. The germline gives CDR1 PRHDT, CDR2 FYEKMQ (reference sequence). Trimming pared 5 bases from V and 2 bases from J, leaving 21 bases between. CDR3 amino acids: CASSPTRTRASNTGELFF. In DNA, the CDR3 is TGTGCCAGCAGCCCAACGAGGACTCGAGCAAGTAACACCGGGGAGCTGTTTTTT.

CDR3 sequence reads: CATSDPTSGSSYEQYF. The CDR3 nucleotides are TGTGCCACCAGTGACCCTACTAGCGGGAGCTCCTACGAGCAGTACTTC. This chain joins TRBV24-1 and TRBJ2-7, with 11 bases matching TRBD2. Losses at the gene ends were 4 bases for V and 0 bases for J; bases not matched to a gene: 4. Germline CDR1 is KGHDR and CDR2 is SFDVKD. CDR3 length: 16 residues.

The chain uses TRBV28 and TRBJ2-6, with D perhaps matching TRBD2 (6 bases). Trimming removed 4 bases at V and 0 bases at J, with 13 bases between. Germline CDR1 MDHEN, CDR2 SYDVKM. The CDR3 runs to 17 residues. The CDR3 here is CASSSSGSRSGANVLTF. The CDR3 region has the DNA TGTGCCAGCAGTTCCAGCGGGTCACGCTCTGGGGCCAACGTCCTGACTTTC.